The 24 T cell receptor beta chains below all came from one sample that was sequenced in a study of graft-versus-host responses after intestinal transplantation. Their antigens are not known. Measured with immunoSEQ multiplex PCR; TCRdb has only the in-frame clones, and not every one. The table lists roughly 92,000 clones, around 90% of them singletons, with less than 0.12% in the top ten. Material: unstimulated CD4+ T cells sorted from spleen or lymph node cells, obtained before intestinal transplant. The receptors come from a human donor who received an intestinal transplant.

V and J are TRBV2 and TRBJ2-5, with 7 positions matching TRBD1. The V and J ends lost 6 bases and 4 bases, in that order; junction bases with no gene match: 2. This CDR3 region has 12 residues. Germline V gene data show CDR1 as SNHLY and CDR2 as FYNNEI. The CDR3 coding sequence is TGTGCCAGCAGGACAGGGTTAGAGACCCAGTACTTC. This encodes CASRTGLETQYF.

This clone came up once. The CDR3 loop reads CATSTGWYGGYTF. The CDR3 nucleotides read TGTGCCACTTCGACAGGGTGGTATGGAGGCTACACCTTC. This rearrangement joins TRBV19 to TRBJ1-2; 7 bases agree with TRBD1. The ends lost 10 bases at V and 8 bases at J; junction bases unmatched: 13. Germline CDR1 reads LNHDA; CDR2 reads SQIVND (reference sequence). CDR3 length equals 13 residues.

For this clone: Other DNA variants within this sample encode the same CDR3. V is TRBV7-2 and J is TRBJ1-2, with 7 bases matching TRBD1. The germline gives CDR1 SGHTA, CDR2 FQGNSA. V shed 5 bases and J 2 bases; nucleotides not matched to a gene: 2. The CDR3 totals 13 residues. The CDR3 DNA follows: TGTGCCAGCAGCCCGGACAGGAACTATGGCTACACCTTC. Translating it yields CASSPDRNYGYTF. Together with reference TRBV7-2 and TRBJ1-2, the CDR3 gives the full variable domain: GAGVSQSPSNKVTEKGKDVELRCDPISGHTALYWYRQSLGQGLEFLIYFQGNSAPDKSGLPSDRFSAERTGGSVSTLTIQRTQQEDSAVYLCASSPDRNYGYTFGSGTRLTVV.

The J gene is TRBJ1-5, the V gene TRBV5-4; 8 bases fit TRBD1. With V trimmed by 4 bases and J by 4 bases, 4 bases remained unmatched. CDR1 is SGHNT and CDR2 is YYREEE in the germline V gene (reference sequence). The CDR3 runs to 14 residues. In DNA, the CDR3 is TGTGCCAGCAGCCGACAGGGGTCTAATCAGCCCCAGCATTTT. It is translated as CASSRQGSNQPQHF.

There are a few counts of this clone. V usage is TRBV29-1 and J usage is TRBJ1-2; D might be TRBD1 (5 bases). Trimming pared 8 bases from V and 6 bases from J, leaving 13 bases between. The CDR3 has 11 amino acids. Germline CDR1 reads SQVTM; CDR2 reads ANQGSEA. The CDR3 coding sequence is TGCAGCCACCAGGGTATTGATGGCTACACCTTC. Protein product: CSHQGIDGYTF.

V usage is TRBV9 and J usage is TRBJ2-3; tentative D call: TRBD1 (6 bases). The CDR3 is 13 amino acids. Germline loops: CDR1 SGDLS, CDR2 YYNGEE. Trimming pared 5 bases from V and 3 bases from J, leaving 10 bases between. The DNA for the CDR3 is TGTGCCAGCAGGGAAACAGGGACAGATACGCAGTATTTT. The encoded protein is CASRETGTDTQYF.

The genes are TRBV14 and TRBJ1-1; D gene unclear. The CDR3 is 13 residues long. Germline CDR1 and CDR2: SGHDN and FVKESK. Trimming took off 1 base at V and 1 base at J, with 4 bases between the two ends. CDR3 coding DNA: TGTGCCAGCAGCCAAGGGGCGAACACTGAAGCTTTCTTT. It codes for CASSQGANTEAFF.

The chain is built from TRBV18 and TRBJ2-2, with D possibly being TRBD1 (6 bases). CDR3 length: 17 amino acids. V was trimmed by 1 base and J by 5 bases, leaving 17 bases between them. Germline V gene sequence: CDR1 KGHSH, CDR2 LQKENI. CDR3 amino acids: CASSPRGQTRLTGELFF. Here the CDR3 DNA reads TGTGCCAGCTCACCACGCGGACAGACACGCCTTACCGGGGAGCTGTTTTTT.

The V and J genes are TRBV5-4 and TRBJ1-1, with 7 bases that match TRBD1. Per the germline V gene, CDR1 is SGHNT and CDR2 is YYREEE (reference sequence). The V segment lost 1 base and the J segment 4 bases; nucleotides outside the gene matches: 10. The CDR3 sequence is 16 residues long. The CDR3 region has the DNA TGTGCCAGCAGCTTGCGGGCAGGGGGGTTTGGCACTGAAGCTTTCTTT. Translation: CASSLRAGGFGTEAFF.

This chain links TRBV5-1 with TRBJ2-3; 7 bases are shared with TRBD1. Germline assignment: CDR1 SGHRS and CDR2 YFSETQ. Germline trimming cut 4 bases from V and 1 base from J; bases unmatched to any gene: 0. This CDR3 is 13 amino acids long. CDR3 DNA: TGCGCCAGCAGCGGACAGGGCACAGATACGCAGTATTTT. It codes for CASSGQGTDTQYF.

This clone appeared a few times. The V gene is TRBV18, the J gene TRBJ1-6, with a weak D call TRBD1 (5 bases). This CDR3 region has 17 residues. Trimming removed 2 bases from V and 8 bases from J, with 19 bases in between. Germline CDR1 KGHSH, CDR2 LQKENI. CDR3 amino acids: CASSPKFLDKVYSPLHF. The CDR3, as DNA: TGTGCCAGCTCACCAAAGTTCTTGGACAAAGTATATTCACCCCTCCACTTT. Full variable domain (missing parts from reference TRBV18 and TRBJ1-6): NAGVMQNPRHLVRRRGQEARLRCSPMKGHSHVYWYRQLPEEGLKFMVYLQKENIIDESGMPKERFSAEFPKEGPSILRIQQVVRGDSAAYFCASSPKFLDKVYSPLHFGNGTRLTVT.

This chain links TRBV9 with TRBJ2-7; unclear D gene. This CDR3 region has 12 residues. Germline CDR1 and CDR2: SGDLS and YYNGEE. The ends were cut back, 4 bases at V and 2 bases at J, with 7 bases in the middle. CDR3 DNA: TGTGCCAGCAGCCCGCGTCCCTACGAGCAGTACTTC. Residues: CASSPRPYEQYF.

CDR3 in DNA: TGTGCCAGCAGTGAACATGGGGGAGGGGGCAATCAGCCCCAGCATTTT. Its translation is CASSEHGGGGNQPQHF. This chain links TRBV6-1 with TRBJ1-5, with a weak D call TRBD1 (5 bases). Germline CDR1 and CDR2: MNHNS and SASEGT. CDR3 size: 16 residues. Trimming removed 2 bases from V and 2 bases from J, with 13 bases in between.

J is TRBJ2-5 and V is TRBV10-3; 9 bases line up with TRBD1. V lost 4 bases to trimming and J lost 3 bases; unmatched junction nucleotides: 3. The CDR3 has 14 amino acids. Germline CDR1 ENHRY, CDR2 SYGVKD. The CDR3 DNA sequence: TGTGCCATCAGTGCATGGGACAGGGAAGAGACCCAGTACTTC. Protein: CAISAWDREETQYF.

The rearrangement links TRBV15 to TRBJ2-7, with TRBD2 matching 11 bases. The CDR3 spans 16 residues. The V gene's germline CDR1 is LNHNV and CDR2 YYDKDF (reference sequence). The V and J ends lost 5 bases and 4 bases, in that order; junction bases with no gene match: 10. CDR3 protein: CATSEQLAGGRYEQYF. CDR3 nucleotides: TGTGCCACCAGCGAACAATTAGCGGGGGGGCGGTACGAGCAGTACTTC. Supplemented by reference TRBV15 and TRBJ2-7, the full variable domain reads DAMVIQNPRYQVTQFGKPVTLSCSQTLNHNVMYWYQQKSSQAPKLLFHYYDKDFNNEADTPDNFQSRRPNTSFCFLDIRSPGLGDTAMYLCATSEQLAGGRYEQYFGPGTRLTVT.

The J gene is TRBJ1-6, the V gene TRBV6-6; 12 bases fit TRBD1. CDR1 and CDR2 from the germline V gene are MNHNY and SVGAGI (reference sequence). Germline trimming cut 2 bases from V and 9 bases from J; bases unmatched to any gene: 2. CDR3 length: 15 amino acids. The DNA for the CDR3 is TGTGCCAGCAGTTACGGGGGACAGGGGGCTTCACCCCTCCACTTT. It translates to CASSYGGQGASPLHF.

This chain connects TRBV2 to TRBJ2-7; the match to TRBD2 covers 9 bases. The CDR3 has 14 amino acids. The V gene's germline CDR1 is SNHLY and CDR2 FYNNEI. The V gene end was trimmed by 4 bases and the J gene end by 3 bases; junction bases not matched to a gene: 4. The CDR3 region has the DNA TGTGCCAGCAGTGCGGCGACTAGCGGCTACGAGCAGTACTTC. Its protein product is CASSAATSGYEQYF.

The J gene is TRBJ1-6, the V gene TRBV19; 8 nucleotides match TRBD1. V lost 5 bases, J lost 7 bases, and 7 bases stayed unmatched. Germline CDR1 and CDR2: LNHDA and SQIVND (reference sequence). The CDR3 is 15 residues long. Here the CDR3 DNA reads TGTGCCAGTAGTCCCCGGACAGGGTTCAATTCACCCCTCCACTTT. Amino acid sequence: CASSPRTGFNSPLHF.

The J gene is TRBJ2-1, the V gene TRBV7-3; no clear D gene. Per germline, CDR1 SGHTA and CDR2 FQGTGA. The V end was cut by 0 bases, the J end by 0 bases, with 9 bases between. CDR3 length: 16 residues. CDR3 sequence reads: CASSLTLPSSYNEQFF. The CDR3 region has the DNA TGTGCCAGCAGCTTAACACTCCCGAGCTCCTACAATGAGCAGTTCTTC.

V is TRBV11-2 and J is TRBJ1-3; no firm D call. Germline CDR1 reads SGHAT; CDR2 reads FQNNGV. This CDR3 region has 15 residues. Trimming took 6 bases from V and 3 from J, leaving 15 bases between them. CDR3 in DNA: TGTGCCAGCAGGCGAGGTGGCGGTGGTGGAAACACCATATATTTT. Residues: CASRRGGGGGNTIYF.

The chain joins TRBV5-1 to TRBJ1-2; a weak D match, TRBD1 (5 bases). The germline gives CDR1 SGHRS, CDR2 YFSETQ. The CDR3 runs to 12 residues. V shed 4 bases and J shed 8 bases, with 12 bases lying between them. The DNA of the CDR3 is TGCGCCAGCAGCCCGGGGGTGGTGGGCTACACCTTC. Amino acids: CASSPGVVGYTF.

The chain is built from TRBV6-4 and TRBJ1-1; TRBD1 agrees at 7 bases. The germline V gene encodes CDR1 MRHNA and CDR2 SNTAGT. This CDR3 contains 16 residues. J lost 1 base, V lost 4 bases, and 9 bases had no gene match. The CDR3 loop is CASSARNRGGNTEAFF. CDR3 coding DNA: TGTGCCAGCAGTGCCAGAAACAGGGGAGGGAACACTGAAGCTTTCTTT.

The chain links TRBV29-1 to TRBJ2-1, with a possible D match to TRBD1 (6 bases). The CDR3 loop spans 10 amino acids. Germline V gives CDR1 SQVTM, CDR2 ANQGSEA. V was cut by 6 bases and J by 10 bases, with 10 bases left in between. The CDR3 region is CSVRDMEQFF. For the CDR3, the DNA is TGCAGCGTCCGGGACATGGAGCAGTTCTTC.

This clone was counted once. The chain joins TRBV10-3 to TRBJ1-5; 8 bases line up with TRBD1. Germline V gene sequence: CDR1 ENHRY, CDR2 SYGVKD. The V and J ends lost 4 bases and 2 bases, in that order; junction bases with no gene match: 1. This CDR3 contains 14 residues. The CDR3 region has the DNA TGTGCCATCAGTGGGGGACAGGGCAATCAGCCCCAGCATTTT. As protein: CAISGGQGNQPQHF.